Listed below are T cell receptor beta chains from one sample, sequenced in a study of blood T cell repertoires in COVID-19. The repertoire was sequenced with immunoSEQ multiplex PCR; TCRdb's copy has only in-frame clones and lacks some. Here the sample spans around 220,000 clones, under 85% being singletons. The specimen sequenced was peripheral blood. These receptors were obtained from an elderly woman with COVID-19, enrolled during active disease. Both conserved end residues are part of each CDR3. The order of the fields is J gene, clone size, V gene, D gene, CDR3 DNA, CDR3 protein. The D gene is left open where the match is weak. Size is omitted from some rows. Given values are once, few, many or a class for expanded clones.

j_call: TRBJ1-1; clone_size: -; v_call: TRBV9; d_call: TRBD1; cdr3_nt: TGTGCCAGCAGCCGGACAGGCCAGAACACTGAAGCTTTCTTT; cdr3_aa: CASSRTGQNTEAFF
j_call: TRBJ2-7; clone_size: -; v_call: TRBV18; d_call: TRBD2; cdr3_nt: TGTGCCAGCTCACCAAACCTAGCGGGGGTCTCCTACGAGCAGTACTTC; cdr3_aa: CASSPNLAGVSYEQYF
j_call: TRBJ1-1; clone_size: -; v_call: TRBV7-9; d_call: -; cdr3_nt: TGTGCCAGCAGCTTGCAGGGAATGAACACTGAAGCTTTCTTT; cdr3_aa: CASSLQGMNTEAFF
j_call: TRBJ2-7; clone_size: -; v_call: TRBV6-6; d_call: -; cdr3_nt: TGTGCCAGCAGTTACGGTCATGAGGGCGAGCAGTACTTC; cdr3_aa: CASSYGHEGEQYF
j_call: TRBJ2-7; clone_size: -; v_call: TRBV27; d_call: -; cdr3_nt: TGTGCCAGCAGTTATCAGGGCTCCTACGAGCAGTACTTC; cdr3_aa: CASSYQGSYEQYF
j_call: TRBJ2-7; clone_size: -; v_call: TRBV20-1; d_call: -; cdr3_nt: TGCAGTGCTAGTGCCCCAGGGTCCTACGAGCAGTACTTC; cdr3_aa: CSASAPGSYEQYF
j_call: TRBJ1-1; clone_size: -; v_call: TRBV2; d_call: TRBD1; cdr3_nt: TGTGCCAGCGGGCAGGGGGGAACTGAAGCTTTCTTT; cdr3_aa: CASGQGGTEAFF
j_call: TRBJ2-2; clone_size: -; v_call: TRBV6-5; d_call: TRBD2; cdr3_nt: TGTGCCAGCAGCGCGACTAGCGGGTACACCGGGGAGCTGTTTTTT; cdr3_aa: CASSATSGYTGELFF
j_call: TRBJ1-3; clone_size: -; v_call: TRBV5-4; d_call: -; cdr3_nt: TGTGCCAGCAGCTTGGATTCGGGAGCTGGAAACACCATATATTTT; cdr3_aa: CASSLDSGAGNTIYF
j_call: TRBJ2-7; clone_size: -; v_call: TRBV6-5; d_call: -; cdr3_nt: TGTGCCGCGCTCTCCTACGAGCAGTACTTC; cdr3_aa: CAALSYEQYF
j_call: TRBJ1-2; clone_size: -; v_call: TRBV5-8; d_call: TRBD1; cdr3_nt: TGTGCCAGCAGCTTGATTGGGACAGGGGATGGCTACACCTTC; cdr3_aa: CASSLIGTGDGYTF
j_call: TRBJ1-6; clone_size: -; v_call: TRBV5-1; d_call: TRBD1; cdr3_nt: TGCGCCAGCAGCTACAGGGGCGATGGTTCACCCCTCCACTTT; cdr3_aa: CASSYRGDGSPLHF
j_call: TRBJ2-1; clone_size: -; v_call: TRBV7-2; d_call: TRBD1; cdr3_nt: TGTGCCAGCAGCTTGGGTGGACAGGGGGCCTACAATGAGCAGTTCTTC; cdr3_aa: CASSLGGQGAYNEQFF
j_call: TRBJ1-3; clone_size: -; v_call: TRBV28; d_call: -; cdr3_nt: TGTGCCAGCAGTCTGACTATGGTCGGGGACACCATATATTTT; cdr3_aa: CASSLTMVGDTIYF
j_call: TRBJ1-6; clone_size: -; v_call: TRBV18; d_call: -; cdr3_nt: TGTGCCAGCTCACCCCGGGACAAGAGTTCACCCCTCCACTTT; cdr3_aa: CASSPRDKSSPLHF
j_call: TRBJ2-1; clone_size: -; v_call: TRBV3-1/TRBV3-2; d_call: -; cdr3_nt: TGTGCCAGCAGCCAAGATCGGGGGTACAATGAGCAGTTCTTC; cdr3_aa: CASSQDRGYNEQFF
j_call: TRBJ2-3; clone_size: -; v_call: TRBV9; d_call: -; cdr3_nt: TGTGCCAGCAGCGTACGGACTGATGGCACAGATACGCAGTATTTT; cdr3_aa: CASSVRTDGTDTQYF
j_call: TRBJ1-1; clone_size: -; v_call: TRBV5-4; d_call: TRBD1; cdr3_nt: TGTGCCAGCAGCTTGTCGGGGACAGGGGGATTCATTGCTGAAGCTTTCTTT; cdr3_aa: CASSLSGTGGFIAEAFF
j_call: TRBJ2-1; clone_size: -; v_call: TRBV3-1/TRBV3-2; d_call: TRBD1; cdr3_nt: TGTGCCAGCAGCCAAGCTCCGGACAGGACGAACCAGCAGTTCTTC; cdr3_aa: CASSQAPDRTNQQFF
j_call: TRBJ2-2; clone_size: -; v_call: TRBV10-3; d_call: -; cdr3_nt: TGTGCCATCAGTGAATCAGGTCCCGGGGAGCTGTTTTTT; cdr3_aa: CAISESGPGELFF
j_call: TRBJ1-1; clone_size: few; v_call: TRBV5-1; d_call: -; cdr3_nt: TGCGCCAGCAGCCCAGGGGTGAACACTGAAGCTTTCTTT; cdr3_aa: CASSPGVNTEAFF
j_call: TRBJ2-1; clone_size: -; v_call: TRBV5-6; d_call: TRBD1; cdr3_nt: TGTGCCAGCAGCCCGGCCGGGACAGTAGCCAGCCATGAGCAGTTCTTC; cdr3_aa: CASSPAGTVASHEQFF
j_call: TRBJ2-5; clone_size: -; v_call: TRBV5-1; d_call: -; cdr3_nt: TGCGCCAGCAGCTACGGACAGTGGCAAGAGACCCAGTACTTC; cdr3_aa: CASSYGQWQETQYF
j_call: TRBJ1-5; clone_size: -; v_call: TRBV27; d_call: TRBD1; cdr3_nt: TGTGCCAGCAGTTTCCTAACAGGGGATCAGCCCCAGCATTTT; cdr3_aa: CASSFLTGDQPQHF
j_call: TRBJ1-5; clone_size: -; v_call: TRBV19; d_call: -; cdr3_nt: TGTGCCAGTAGCTCAATAGGGGCAGGGGTCAGCAATCAGCCCCAGCATTTT; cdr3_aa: CASSSIGAGVSNQPQHF
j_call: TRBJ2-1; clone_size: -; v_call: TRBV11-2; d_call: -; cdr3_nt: TGTGCCAGCAGCCCCGGGGCCTACAATGAGCAGTTCTTC; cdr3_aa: CASSPGAYNEQFF
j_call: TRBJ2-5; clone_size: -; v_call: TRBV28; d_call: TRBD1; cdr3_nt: TGTGCCAGCAGGTCTGGTCGAGGACAGGGGATGAGGGAGACCCAGTACTTC; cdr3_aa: CASRSGRGQGMRETQYF
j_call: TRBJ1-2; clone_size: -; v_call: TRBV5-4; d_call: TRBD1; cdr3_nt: TGTGCCAGCAGTCGTGACAGGGGGGCCTATGGCTACACCTTC; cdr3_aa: CASSRDRGAYGYTF
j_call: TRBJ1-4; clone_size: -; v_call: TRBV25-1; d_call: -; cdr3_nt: TGTGCCAGCAGTGAACGACAGGCTTATAATGAAAAACTGTTTTTT; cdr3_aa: CASSERQAYNEKLFF
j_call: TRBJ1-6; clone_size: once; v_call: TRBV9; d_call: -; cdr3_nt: TGTGCCAGCAGCGGGGGAGCCGAGGGCTTCTCCTATAATTCACCCCTCCACTTT; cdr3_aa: CASSGGAEGFSYNSPLHF
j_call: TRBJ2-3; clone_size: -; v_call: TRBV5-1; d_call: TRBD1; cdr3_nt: TGCGCCAGCAGCCCCGAGGGGGCCCCCCGGCCAGATACGCAGTATTTT; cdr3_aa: CASSPEGAPRPDTQYF
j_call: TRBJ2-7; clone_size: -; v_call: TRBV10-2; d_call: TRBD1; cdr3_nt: TGCGCCAGCAGGGGACAGGCGTCCTACGAGCAGTACTTC; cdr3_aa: CASRGQASYEQYF
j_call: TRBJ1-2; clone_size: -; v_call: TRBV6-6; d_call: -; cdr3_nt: TGTGCCAGCACTCCACGGGCGAGGGAAAGCTTTTTGGGCTACACCTTC; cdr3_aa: CASTPRARESFLGYTF
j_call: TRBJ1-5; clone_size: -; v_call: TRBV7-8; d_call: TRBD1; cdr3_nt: TGTGCCAGCAGCCCCGGACAGGTTGGGACCCAGCATTTT; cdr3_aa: CASSPGQVGTQHF
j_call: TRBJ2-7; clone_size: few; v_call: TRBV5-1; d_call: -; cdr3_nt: TGCGCCAGCAGCTTGGATGGGGGCTGGAACGAGCAGTACTTC; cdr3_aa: CASSLDGGWNEQYF
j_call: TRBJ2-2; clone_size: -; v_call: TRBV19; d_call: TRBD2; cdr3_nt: TGTGCCAGTAAAATCCTTCCTAGCGGCTCCGGGGAGCTGTTTTTT; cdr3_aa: CASKILPSGSGELFF
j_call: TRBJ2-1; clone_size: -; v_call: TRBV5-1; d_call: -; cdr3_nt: TGCGCCAGCAGCTTGGGGGGGAGTTGGCGGAGGGCCGCCCATGAGCAGTTCTTC; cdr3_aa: CASSLGGSWRRAAHEQFF
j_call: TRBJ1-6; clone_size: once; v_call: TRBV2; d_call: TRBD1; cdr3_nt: TGTGCCAGCAGGGGACAGGGGGATCATTCACCCCTCCACTTT; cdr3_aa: CASRGQGDHSPLHF
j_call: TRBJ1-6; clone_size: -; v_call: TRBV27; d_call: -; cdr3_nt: TGTGCCAGCAGTTCTGGACGGGGGACCTATAATTCACCCCTCCACTTT; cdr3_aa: CASSSGRGTYNSPLHF
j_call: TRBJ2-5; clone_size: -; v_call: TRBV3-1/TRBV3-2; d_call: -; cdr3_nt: TGTGCCAGCAGCCGGGCTGGGGAGACCCAGTACTTC; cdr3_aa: CASSRAGETQYF
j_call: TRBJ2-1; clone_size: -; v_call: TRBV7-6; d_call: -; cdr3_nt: TGTGCCAGCAGCCAGGAAAGCATCGGCAGCTCCTACAATGAGCAGTTCTTC; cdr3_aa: CASSQESIGSSYNEQFF
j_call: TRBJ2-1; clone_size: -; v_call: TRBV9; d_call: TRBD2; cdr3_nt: TGTGCCAGCAGCGTAGCTAGCGGTCACAATGAGCAGTTCTTC; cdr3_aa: CASSVASGHNEQFF
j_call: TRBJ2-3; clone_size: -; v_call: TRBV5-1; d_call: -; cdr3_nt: TGCGCCAGCAGCACTGCTCTGGGACAAGGGGAAACAGATACGCAGTATTTT; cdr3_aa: CASSTALGQGETDTQYF
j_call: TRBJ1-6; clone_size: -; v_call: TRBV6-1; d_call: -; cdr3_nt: TGTGCCAGCAGTGAAGCTCGGAGGGTAGAGAATTCACCCCTCCACTTT; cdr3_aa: CASSEARRVENSPLHF
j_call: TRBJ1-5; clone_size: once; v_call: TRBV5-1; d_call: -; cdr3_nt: TGCGCCAGCAGCTTGGGACAGAATCAGCCCCAGCATTTT; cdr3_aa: CASSLGQNQPQHF
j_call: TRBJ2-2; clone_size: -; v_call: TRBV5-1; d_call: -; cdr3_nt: TGCGCCAGCAGCTTGGGGGGACATATCACCGGGGAGCTGTTTTTT; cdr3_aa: CASSLGGHITGELFF
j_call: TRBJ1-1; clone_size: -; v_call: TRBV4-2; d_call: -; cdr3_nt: TGTGCCAGCAGCGCCCACAGGGAAGCTTTCTTT; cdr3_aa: CASSAHREAFF
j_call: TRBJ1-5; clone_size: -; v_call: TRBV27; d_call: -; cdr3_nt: TGTGCCAGCAGTTCAGCTCCGGGATCCAATCAGCCCCAGCATTTT; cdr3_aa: CASSSAPGSNQPQHF
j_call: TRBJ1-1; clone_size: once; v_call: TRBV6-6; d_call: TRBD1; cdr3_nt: TGTGCCAGCAAGTGGGTGACAGGGCTGGCGAACACTGAAGCTTTCTTT; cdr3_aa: CASKWVTGLANTEAFF
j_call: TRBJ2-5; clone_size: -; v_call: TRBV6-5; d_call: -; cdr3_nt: TGTGCCAGCAGCCGACAGGTGGGGGAGACCCAGTACTTC; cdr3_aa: CASSRQVGETQYF
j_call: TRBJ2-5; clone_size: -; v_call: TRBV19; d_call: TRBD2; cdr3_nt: TGTGCCAGTACTCCGCGGGGAGGGGCGAGCGAGACCCAGTACTTC; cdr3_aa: CASTPRGGASETQYF
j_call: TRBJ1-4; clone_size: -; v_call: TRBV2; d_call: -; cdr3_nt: TGTGCCACCAAGGGCCCACCAAGAGGGGAAAAACTGTTTTTT; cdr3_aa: CATKGPPRGEKLFF
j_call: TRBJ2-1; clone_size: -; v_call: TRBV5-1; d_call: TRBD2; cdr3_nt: TGCGCCAGCAGCTTGGTAGGCGGGAGGGGGACATACAATGAGCAGTTCTTC; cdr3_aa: CASSLVGGRGTYNEQFF
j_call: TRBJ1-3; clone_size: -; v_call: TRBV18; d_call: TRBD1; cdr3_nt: TGTGCCAGCTCACCAAGAACAGGGGGCTCCGGAAACACCATATATTTT; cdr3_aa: CASSPRTGGSGNTIYF
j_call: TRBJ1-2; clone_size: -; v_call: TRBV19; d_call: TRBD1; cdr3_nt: TGTGCCAGTAGTATAACCGGGACAGGGGGAGGCTACACCTTC; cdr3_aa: CASSITGTGGGYTF
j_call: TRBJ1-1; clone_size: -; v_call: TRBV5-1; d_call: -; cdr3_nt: TGCGCCAGCAGCTTGATCGGTGGCAGGGTAGGGACTGAAGCTTTCTTT; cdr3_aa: CASSLIGGRVGTEAFF
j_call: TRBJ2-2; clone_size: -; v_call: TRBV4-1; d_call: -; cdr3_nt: TGCGCCAGCAGCACCTACCCCCAGGGAACCGGGGAGCTGTTTTTT; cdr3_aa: CASSTYPQGTGELFF
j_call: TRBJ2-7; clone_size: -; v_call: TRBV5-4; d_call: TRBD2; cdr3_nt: TGTGCCAGCAGCTTGACTAGCGGGGACTACGAGCAGTACTTC; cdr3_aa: CASSLTSGDYEQYF
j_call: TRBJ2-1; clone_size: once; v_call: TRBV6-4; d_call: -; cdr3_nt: TGTGCCAGCAGTGGGTCGGGGAATGAGCAGTTCTTC; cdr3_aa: CASSGSGNEQFF